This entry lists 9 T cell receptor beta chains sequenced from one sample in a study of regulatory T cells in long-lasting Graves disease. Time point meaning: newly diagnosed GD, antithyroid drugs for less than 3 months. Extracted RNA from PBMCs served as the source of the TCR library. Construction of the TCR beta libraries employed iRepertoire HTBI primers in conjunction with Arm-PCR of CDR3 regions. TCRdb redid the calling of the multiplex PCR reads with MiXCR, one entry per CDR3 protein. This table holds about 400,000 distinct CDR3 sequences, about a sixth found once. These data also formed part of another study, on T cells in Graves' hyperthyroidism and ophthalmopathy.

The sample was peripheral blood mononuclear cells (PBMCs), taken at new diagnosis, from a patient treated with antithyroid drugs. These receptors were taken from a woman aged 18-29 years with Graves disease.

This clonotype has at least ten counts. The CDR3 is CASSNGRSSGKTYEQYF. The CDR3 DNA sequence: TGTGCCAGCAGCAACGGACGGAGTAGCGGGAAGACCTACGAGCAGTACTTC. This chain links TRBV5-4 with TRBJ2-7; 8 nucleotides match TRBD2. The CDR3 contains 17 residues. Germline lookup yields CDR1 SGHNT and CDR2 YYREEE (reference sequence). With V trimmed by 4 bases and J by 2 bases, 14 bases remained unmatched.

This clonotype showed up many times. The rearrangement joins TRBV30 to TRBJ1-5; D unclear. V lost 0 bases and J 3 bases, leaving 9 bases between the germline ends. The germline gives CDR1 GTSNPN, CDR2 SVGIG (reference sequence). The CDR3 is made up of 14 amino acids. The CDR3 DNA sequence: TGTGCCTGGAGTGTCGGCAGCCTCAATCAGCCCCAGCATTTT. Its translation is CAWSVGSLNQPQHF.

This CDR3 is CASSEGLAGAETQYF. Written as DNA, the CDR3 is TGTGCCAGCAGTGAGGGACTAGCGGGGGCAGAGACCCAGTACTTC. The V call is TRBV2, the J call TRBJ2-5; 14 nucleotides match TRBD2. With V trimmed by 3 bases and J by 4 bases, 1 base remained unmatched. Germline loops: CDR1 SNHLY, CDR2 FYNNEI. The CDR3 has 15 amino acids.

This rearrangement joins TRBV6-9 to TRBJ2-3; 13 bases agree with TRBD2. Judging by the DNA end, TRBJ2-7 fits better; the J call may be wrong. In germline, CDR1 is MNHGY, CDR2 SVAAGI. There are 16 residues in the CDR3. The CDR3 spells CASSFPGLAGDYEQYF. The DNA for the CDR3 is TGTGCCAGCAGTTTCCCCGGACTAGCGGGGGACTACGAGCAGTACTTC.

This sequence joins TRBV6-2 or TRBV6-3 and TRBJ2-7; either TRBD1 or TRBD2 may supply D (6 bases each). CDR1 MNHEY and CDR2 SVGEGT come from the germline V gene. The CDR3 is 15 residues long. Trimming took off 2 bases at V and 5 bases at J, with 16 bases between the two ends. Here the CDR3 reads CASSYGGRGSNEQYF. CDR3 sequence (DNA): TGTGCCAGCAGTTACGGGGGGCGAGGTTCCAACGAGCAGTACTTC.

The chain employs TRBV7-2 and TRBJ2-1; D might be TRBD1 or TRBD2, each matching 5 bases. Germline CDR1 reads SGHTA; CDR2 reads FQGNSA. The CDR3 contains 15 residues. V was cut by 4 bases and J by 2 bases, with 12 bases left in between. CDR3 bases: TGTGCCAGCAGCTCAACGGGGACCACCTACAATGAGCAGTTCTTC. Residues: CASSSTGTTYNEQFF.

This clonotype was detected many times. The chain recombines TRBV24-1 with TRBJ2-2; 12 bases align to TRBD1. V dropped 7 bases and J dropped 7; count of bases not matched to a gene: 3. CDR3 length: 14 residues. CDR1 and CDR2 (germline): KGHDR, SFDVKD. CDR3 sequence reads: CATRGTGGSGELFF. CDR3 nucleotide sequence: TGTGCCACCAGAGGGACAGGGGGCAGCGGGGAGCTGTTTTTT.

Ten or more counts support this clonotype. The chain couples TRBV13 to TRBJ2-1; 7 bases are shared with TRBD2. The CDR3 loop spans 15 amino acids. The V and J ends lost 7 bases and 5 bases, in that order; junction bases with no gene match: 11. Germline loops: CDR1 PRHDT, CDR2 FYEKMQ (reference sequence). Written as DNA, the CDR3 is TGTGCCAGCACCACGGGGATAGCGGGCCACAATGAGCAGTTCTTC. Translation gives CASTTGIAGHNEQFF.

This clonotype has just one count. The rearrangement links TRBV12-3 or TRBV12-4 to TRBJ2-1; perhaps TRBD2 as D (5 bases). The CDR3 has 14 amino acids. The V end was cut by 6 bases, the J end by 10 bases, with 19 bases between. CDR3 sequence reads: CASSSNPGRAEQFF. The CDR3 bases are TGTGCCAGCAGCTCCAACCCGGGAAGGGCCGAGCAGTTCTTC.